Shown below are 26 T cell receptor beta chains from a single sample sequenced in a study of T cell clonality in common variable immunodeficiency. Measured with immunoSEQ multiplex PCR; TCRdb has only the in-frame clones, and not every one. Altogether fewer than 65,000 clones were found in the sample, and no singletons occur. Material: peripheral blood mononuclear cells. Every receptor here comes from a person between 18 and 75 years old in good health.

This clone has a handful of counts. One base away lies a much larger clone, so this may be a sequencing read error. CDR3 residues: CASSHRETHQPQYF. Partial CDR3 DNA: TGTGCCAGTAGTCACAGGGAAACCCATCAGCCG. This chain links TRBV19 with TRBJ2-3, with D possibly matching TRBD1 (6 bases). Read data end 3 residues before the CDR3 end; the end is taken from the germline J gene. The length of the CDR3 is 14 residues. In germline, CDR1 is LNHDA, CDR2 SQIVND (reference sequence).

This clone was seen at least ten times. The read gets to within 3 residues of the CDR3 end, and the germline J gene fills in the rest. V is TRBV7-9 and J is TRBJ1-1, with TRBD1 as a possible D gene (6 bases). The CDR3 sequence is 14 residues long. Looked up from germline, CDR1 is SEHNR and CDR2 is FQNEAQ (reference sequence). Trimming stripped 4 bases from V and 0 bases from J, with 9 bases between. CDR3 sequence: CASSSGALNTEAFF. Incomplete CDR3 DNA: TGTGCCAGCAGCTCAGGGGCCCTGAACACTGAA. Variable domain in full (rest from reference TRBV7-9 and TRBJ1-1): DTGVSQNPRHKITKRGQNVTFRCDPISEHNRLYWYRQTLGQGPEFLTYFQNEAQLEKSRLLSDRFSAERPKGSFSTLEIQRTEQGDSAMYLCASSSGALNTEAFFGQGTRLTVV.

This clone was observed a handful of times. The read gets to within 3 residues of the CDR3 end, and the germline J gene fills in the rest. This chain uses TRBV7-9 with TRBJ1-2; 8 bases line up with TRBD1. The germline V gene encodes CDR1 SEHNR and CDR2 FQNEAQ (reference sequence). The CDR3 has 15 residues. The chain's CDR3 is CASSPQTGAVKDYTF. The sequenced CDR3 bases are TGTGCCAGCAGCCCCCAGACAGGGGCGGTTAAAGAC.

This clone was picked up a small number of times. Coverage ceases 3 residues before the CDR3 finishes, and the germline J gene fills in the end. The V call is TRBV5-6, the J call TRBJ2-4; D not certain. The CDR3 length is 13 residues. Looked up from germline, CDR1 is SGHDT and CDR2 is YYEEEE. This CDR3 reads CASSLISYYGQYF. The CDR3 DNA, read in part, is TGTGCCAGCAGCCTGATCAGTTACTATGGT.

This clone came up a few times. From the germline J gene comes the end of the CDR3, since the read stops 3 residues before it. The chain couples TRBV7-2 to TRBJ1-2; 10 bases fit TRBD1. From germline, CDR1 is SGHTA and CDR2 FQGNSA. The CDR3 has 15 residues. The CDR3 sequence: CASSRTRQGAQDYTF. The CDR3 DNA, read in part, is TGTGCCAGCAGCCGAACGCGACAGGGGGCTCAGGAC.

To note about this clone: Sequencing ends 3 residues short of the CDR3 end; the germline J gene provides the rest. This chain joins TRBV2 and TRBJ2-2, with a weak D call TRBD1 (7 bases). This CDR3 comprises 14 residues. Per the germline V gene, CDR1 is SNHLY and CDR2 is FYNNEI. The CDR3 bases that were read are TGTGCCAGCAGGGAGGGGGCGTCTAATGAAAAG. It is translated as CASREGASNEK. From start to end, the CDR3 is CASREGASNEKLFF.

The sample holds many counts of this clone. The CDR3 end is not reached by the read, which stops 3 residues before it; the germline J gene fills it in. The genes are TRBV30 and TRBJ2-1; D not resolved. The CDR3 spans 15 residues. The V end was cut by 3 bases, the J end by 4 bases, with 16 bases between. Germline V gives CDR1 GTSNPN, CDR2 SVGIG (reference sequence). CDR3 sequence: CAWSDEGGIYNEQFF. The DNA read from the CDR3 is TGTGCCTGGAGCGATGAAGGCGGAATATACAATGAG.

This clone was recorded many times. Sequencing ends 3 residues short of the CDR3 end; the germline J gene provides the rest. This sequence joins TRBV5-1 and TRBJ2-2; 10 positions match TRBD1. Germline V gene lookup returns CDR1 SGHRS and CDR2 YFSETQ. The CDR3 loop spans 15 amino acids. The sequenced CDR3 bases are TGCGCCAGCAGCTTCCGGACAGGGGGGAATGAAAAG. Its translation is CASSFRTGGNEK. The CDR3 reads in full as CASSFRTGGNEKLFF.

For this clone: The missing CDR3 end, 3 residues past where the read stops, is filled in from the germline J gene. The J gene is TRBJ1-2, the V gene TRBV30; D might be TRBD1 (6 bases). Germline V gene data show CDR1 as GTSNPN and CDR2 as SVGIG (reference sequence). This CDR3 has 12 residues. The CDR3 loop is CAWKDSFYEYTF. The CDR3 bases that were read are TGTGCCTGGAAGGACAGCTTCTACGAA.

This clone was observed a few times. The CDR3 extends 3 residues past the end of the read, so its final part is completed from the germline J gene. This chain connects TRBV4-2 to TRBJ2-5; possibly TRBD1 for D (6 bases). The germline V gene has CDR1 LGHNA and CDR2 YNFKEQ. Trimming took 4 bases from V and 1 from J, leaving 19 bases between them. The CDR3 length is 17 residues. CDR3 sequence: CASSPPDIRDIQETQYF. CDR3 DNA, as far as it was read: TGTGCCAGCAGCCCGCCCGATATCCGGGACATCCAAGAGACC.

This clone was counted a few times. The CDR3 end falls 3 residues outside the read, so it is completed with the germline J gene. The chain combines TRBV7-2 with TRBJ1-1, with D possibly TRBD1 on 5 matching bases. From germline, CDR1 is SGHTA and CDR2 FQGNSA. The CDR3 runs 15 residues. The V end was cut by 2 bases, the J end by 0 bases, with 10 bases between. The sequenced part of the CDR3 DNA is TGTGCCAGCAGCTTAAGAGGGACTATGAACACTGAA. Protein sequence: CASSLRGTMNTE. The entire CDR3 reads CASSLRGTMNTEAFF.

This clone was counted at least ten times. The DNA ends 3 residues before the CDR3 does, and the rest of the CDR3 is filled in from the germline J gene. V gene TRBV6-2 or TRBV6-3 combines with J gene TRBJ2-3; no reliable D call. CDR1 is MNHEY and CDR2 is SVGEGT in the germline V gene. Trimming removed 0 bases from V and 2 bases from J, with 6 bases in between. This CDR3 contains 14 residues. The CDR3 protein is CASSYSGHTDTQYF. The part of the CDR3 DNA that was read is TGTGCCAGCAGTTACTCAGGGCACACAGATACG.

This clone showed up many times. The CDR3 end falls 3 residues outside the read, so it is completed with the germline J gene. This rearrangement joins TRBV5-1 to TRBJ2-2; 10 nucleotides agree with TRBD2. Trimming at V came to 3 bases and at J to 3 bases, leaving 2 bases not matched to a gene. Germline V gene data show CDR1 as SGHRS and CDR2 as YFSETQ. The CDR3 has 15 residues. The part of the CDR3 DNA that was read is TGCGCCAGCAGCTCTAGCGGGGGTTACACCGGGGAG. This sequence encodes CASSSSGGYTGE. From start to end, the CDR3 is CASSSSGGYTGELFF.

This clone was observed many times. The CDR3 goes on 3 residues after the read ends, and that part is filled in from the germline J gene. V and J are TRBV20-1 and TRBJ2-1; D is perhaps TRBD1 (5 bases). CDR1 and CDR2 from the germline V gene are DFQATT and SNEGSKA (reference sequence). The CDR3 is made up of 11 amino acids. V was cut by 5 bases and J by 7 bases, with 9 bases left in between. The CDR3 DNA, read in part, is TGCAGTGCTGATAGGGGAAATGAG. Its translation: CSADRGNE. The entire CDR3 reads CSADRGNEQFF.

This clone appeared many times. The read is 3 residues too short to cover the CDR3 end, so that end is filled in from the germline J gene. This chain links TRBV20-1 with TRBJ1-1; perhaps TRBD1 as D (5 bases). The CDR3 runs to 12 residues. Germline CDR1 is DFQATT and CDR2 is SNEGSKA (reference sequence). The CDR3 DNA, read in part, is TGCAGTGCTAGAAGACAGTCCTTTGGA. It specifies CSARRQSFG. The full CDR3 is CSARRQSFGAFF.

This clone was seen repeatedly, ten times or more. The missing CDR3 end, 3 residues past where the read stops, is filled in from the germline J gene. The chain employs TRBV5-4 and TRBJ1-2; 9 bases align to TRBD1. V lost 4 bases and J lost 2; bases outside the gene matches: 3. Germline V gene data show CDR1 as SGHNT and CDR2 as YYREEE (reference sequence). This CDR3 has 14 amino acids. This CDR3 reads CASSRDRENYGYTF. The sequenced part of the CDR3 DNA is TGTGCCAGCAGCCGGGACAGGGAGAACTATGGC.

This clone was found many times. The covered CDR3 bases are TGTGCCAGCAGCCGCGGGGCGAATGGC. This encodes CASSRGANG. The full-length CDR3 reads as CASSRGANGYTF. V usage is TRBV6-2 or TRBV6-3 and J usage is TRBJ1-2, with D possibly being TRBD1 (5 bases). The CDR3 is cut off 3 residues early in the read; its end comes from the germline J gene. Trimming pared 6 bases from V and 6 bases from J, leaving 11 bases between. CDR1 is MNHEY, CDR2 SVGEGT, per germline. This CDR3 spans 12 amino acids.

This clone was detected ten times or more. The observed sequence ends 3 residues before the CDR3 terminus, with the missing tail filled in from the germline J gene. The chain is built from TRBV20-1 and TRBJ2-2; no firm D call. Germline V gene data show CDR1 as DFQATT and CDR2 as SNEGSKA (reference sequence). The CDR3 runs 13 residues. V lost 2 bases to trimming and J lost 1 base, with 5 bases between them. The part of the CDR3 DNA that was read is TGCAGTGCTAGACTAGGGAACACCGGGGAG. It translates to CSARLGNTGE. The entire CDR3 protein reads CSARLGNTGELFF.

There are many counts of this clone. Coverage ceases 3 residues before the CDR3 finishes, and the germline J gene fills in the end. V gene TRBV5-1 combines with J gene TRBJ1-5, with 7 bases identical to TRBD1. The CDR3 runs 15 residues. The J segment lost 5 bases and the V segment lost 2 bases, leaving 7 bases of the junction unmatched. Looked up from germline, CDR1 is SGHRS and CDR2 is YFSETQ. The CDR3 loop is CASSLSGTAHQPQHF. Incomplete CDR3 DNA: TGCGCCAGCAGCTTATCCGGGACAGCACATCAGCCC. The full variable domain, rest sourced from reference TRBV5-1 and TRBJ1-5, is KAGVTQTPRYLIKTRGQQVTLSCSPISGHRSVSWYQQTPGQGLQFLFEYFSETQRNKGNFPGRFSGRQFSNSRSEMNVSTLELGDSALYLCASSLSGTAHQPQHFGDGTRLSIL.

Ten or more counts support this clone. The CDR3 bases that were read are TGCGCCAGCAGCTTTGGTCAAGGACAGTATTATAATTCACCC. Protein sequence: CASSFGQGQYYNSP. The CDR3 as a whole reads CASSFGQGQYYNSPLHF. The chain uses TRBV5-1 and TRBJ1-6; D perhaps matches TRBD1 (6 bases). Coverage ceases 3 residues before the CDR3 finishes, and the germline J gene fills in the end. Germline CDR1 and CDR2: SGHRS and YFSETQ. V shed 2 bases and J shed 4 bases, with 16 bases lying between them. The CDR3 spans 17 residues.

In its sample, this clone was seen a few times. The read terminates 3 residues before the CDR3 end, so the remaining end is supplied by the germline J gene. The rearrangement joins TRBV2 to TRBJ2-1; 11 bases are shared with TRBD2. CDR1 is SNHLY and CDR2 is FYNNEI in the germline V gene. V shed 4 bases and J 8 bases; nucleotides not matched to a gene: 13. CDR3 size: 17 residues. The CDR3 reads CASSGAGLAGGQDEQFF. CDR3 bases read: TGTGCCAGCAGTGGGGCGGGGTTAGCGGGGGGGCAGGATGAG.

This clone has only a few counts. The CDR3 end lies 3 residues beyond the end of the read and is filled in from the germline J gene. This sequence joins TRBV7-7 and TRBJ2-3, with 7 bases matching TRBD1. This CDR3 has 15 amino acids. Germline CDR1 SSHAT, CDR2 FNYEAQ (reference sequence). CDR3 DNA (partial): TGTGCCAGCAGCTTATCCGGGACAGAGGGAGAGACG. This sequence encodes CASSLSGTEGET. The full-length CDR3 reads as CASSLSGTEGETQYF.

There are many counts of this clone. The chain's CDR3 is CASSPPGQGINSPLHF. The sequenced CDR3 bases are TGTGCCAGCTCCCCTCCGGGACAGGGCATTAATTCACCC. The chain combines TRBV18 with TRBJ1-6; 9 bases map to TRBD1. The read falls 3 residues short of the CDR3 end, and the missing part is taken from the germline J gene. The CDR3 totals 16 residues. From germline, CDR1 is KGHSH and CDR2 LQKENI. The V segment lost 6 bases and the J segment 6 bases; nucleotides outside the gene matches: 9.

This clone was observed at least ten times. The missing CDR3 end, 3 residues past where the read stops, is filled in from the germline J gene. J is TRBJ1-1 and V is TRBV10-3, with TRBD1 matching 10 bases. The CDR3 is 14 amino acids. Trimming at V came to 8 bases and at J to 3 bases, leaving 6 bases not matched to a gene. Germline V CDR1 and CDR2: ENHRY, SYGVKD. The CDR3 bases that were read are TGTGCCATCTCATCCGGGACAGGGGACACTGAA. It encodes CAISSGTGDTE. The whole CDR3 sequence is CAISSGTGDTEAFF.

This clone appeared many times. Read sequence stops 3 residues before the CDR3 end, and the germline J gene provides the missing end. The J gene is TRBJ2-1, the V gene TRBV5-6; 7 bases line up with TRBD2. The CDR3 covers 14 residues. V shed 4 bases and J 3 bases; nucleotides not matched to a gene: 4. Germline V gives CDR1 SGHDT, CDR2 YYEEEE. This CDR3 reads CASSRLAVYNEQFF. The sequenced part of the CDR3 DNA is TGTGCCAGCAGCCGTCTAGCGGTCTACAATGAG.

This clone appeared many times. The read halts 3 residues ahead of the CDR3 end, with the missing end drawn from the germline J gene. This chain links TRBV12-3 or TRBV12-4 with TRBJ2-5; 10 nucleotides align to TRBD2. J gave up 2 bases and V 2 bases, and 2 bases lay outside the gene matches. This CDR3 has 15 residues. Partial CDR3 DNA: TGTGCCAGCAGTTTATCTAGCGGGGGTCAAGAGACC. This gives the protein CASSLSSGGQET. The CDR3, in full, reads CASSLSSGGQETQYF.